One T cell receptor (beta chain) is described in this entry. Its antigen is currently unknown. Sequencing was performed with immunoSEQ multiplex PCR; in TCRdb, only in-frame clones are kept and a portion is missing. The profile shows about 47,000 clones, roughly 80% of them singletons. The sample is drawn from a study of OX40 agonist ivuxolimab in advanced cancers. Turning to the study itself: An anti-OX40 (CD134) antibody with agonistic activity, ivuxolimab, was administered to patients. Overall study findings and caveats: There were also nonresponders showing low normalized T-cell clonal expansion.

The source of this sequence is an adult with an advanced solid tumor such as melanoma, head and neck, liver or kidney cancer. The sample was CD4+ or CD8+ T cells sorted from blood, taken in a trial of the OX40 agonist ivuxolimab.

In DNA form, the CDR3 reads TGTGCCAGCAGCTTAATGACTCCGGGGGTGCAGTACTTC. Encoded protein: CASSLMTPGVQYF. The chain is built from TRBV7-2 and TRBJ2-7, with D perhaps matching TRBD2 (6 bases). The CDR3 contains 13 residues. Germline CDR1 reads SGHTA; CDR2 reads FQGNSA. V was cut by 2 bases and J by 9 bases, with 14 bases left in between. Supplemented by reference TRBV7-2 and TRBJ2-7, the full variable domain reads GAGVSQSPSNKVTEKGKDVELRCDPISGHTALYWYRQSLGQGLEFLIYFQGNSAPDKSGLPSDRFSAERTGGSVSTLTIQRTQQEDSAVYLCASSLMTPGVQYFGPGTRLTVT.